This T cell receptor (beta chain) derives from a study of T-cell memory formation after mild COVID-19. For the study at large: The two donors had largely donor-specific TCR clusters. Notes on the study in general: There were some responding clones in pre-infection memory, which suggested that cross-reactive memory had joined. Those CD4+ clones that contracted were mainly in CM and EM (CD8+ ones in EMRA).

Details on this clonotype: Its antigen is currently unknown.

Amplification by 5'RACE using constant-segment primers produced TCR alpha and TCR beta cDNA libraries that carried sample barcodes and UMIs. TCRdb ran MiXCR on the 5' RACE reads and lists one entry per CDR3 protein. Among hundreds of thousands of distinct CDR3 sequences listed, approximately 19% were seen once. This CDR3 region has 13 residues. Per germline, CDR1 SQVTM and CDR2 ANQGSEA. Trimming took 7 bases from V and 5 from J, leaving 18 bases between them. The sequencing input was PBMCs or a T cell subset sorted from them (not recorded which). The V call is TRBV29-1, the J call TRBJ2-7, with a possible D match to TRBD2 (6 bases). This TCR came from a man aged 18 to 29 who had mild COVID-19 (a few samples of this study predate the infection). Cell type and time point are not known. CDR3 sequence: CSGLTSNTHEQYF. The CDR3 DNA sequence: TGCAGCGGGCTGACTAGTAACACGCACGAGCAGTACTTC.